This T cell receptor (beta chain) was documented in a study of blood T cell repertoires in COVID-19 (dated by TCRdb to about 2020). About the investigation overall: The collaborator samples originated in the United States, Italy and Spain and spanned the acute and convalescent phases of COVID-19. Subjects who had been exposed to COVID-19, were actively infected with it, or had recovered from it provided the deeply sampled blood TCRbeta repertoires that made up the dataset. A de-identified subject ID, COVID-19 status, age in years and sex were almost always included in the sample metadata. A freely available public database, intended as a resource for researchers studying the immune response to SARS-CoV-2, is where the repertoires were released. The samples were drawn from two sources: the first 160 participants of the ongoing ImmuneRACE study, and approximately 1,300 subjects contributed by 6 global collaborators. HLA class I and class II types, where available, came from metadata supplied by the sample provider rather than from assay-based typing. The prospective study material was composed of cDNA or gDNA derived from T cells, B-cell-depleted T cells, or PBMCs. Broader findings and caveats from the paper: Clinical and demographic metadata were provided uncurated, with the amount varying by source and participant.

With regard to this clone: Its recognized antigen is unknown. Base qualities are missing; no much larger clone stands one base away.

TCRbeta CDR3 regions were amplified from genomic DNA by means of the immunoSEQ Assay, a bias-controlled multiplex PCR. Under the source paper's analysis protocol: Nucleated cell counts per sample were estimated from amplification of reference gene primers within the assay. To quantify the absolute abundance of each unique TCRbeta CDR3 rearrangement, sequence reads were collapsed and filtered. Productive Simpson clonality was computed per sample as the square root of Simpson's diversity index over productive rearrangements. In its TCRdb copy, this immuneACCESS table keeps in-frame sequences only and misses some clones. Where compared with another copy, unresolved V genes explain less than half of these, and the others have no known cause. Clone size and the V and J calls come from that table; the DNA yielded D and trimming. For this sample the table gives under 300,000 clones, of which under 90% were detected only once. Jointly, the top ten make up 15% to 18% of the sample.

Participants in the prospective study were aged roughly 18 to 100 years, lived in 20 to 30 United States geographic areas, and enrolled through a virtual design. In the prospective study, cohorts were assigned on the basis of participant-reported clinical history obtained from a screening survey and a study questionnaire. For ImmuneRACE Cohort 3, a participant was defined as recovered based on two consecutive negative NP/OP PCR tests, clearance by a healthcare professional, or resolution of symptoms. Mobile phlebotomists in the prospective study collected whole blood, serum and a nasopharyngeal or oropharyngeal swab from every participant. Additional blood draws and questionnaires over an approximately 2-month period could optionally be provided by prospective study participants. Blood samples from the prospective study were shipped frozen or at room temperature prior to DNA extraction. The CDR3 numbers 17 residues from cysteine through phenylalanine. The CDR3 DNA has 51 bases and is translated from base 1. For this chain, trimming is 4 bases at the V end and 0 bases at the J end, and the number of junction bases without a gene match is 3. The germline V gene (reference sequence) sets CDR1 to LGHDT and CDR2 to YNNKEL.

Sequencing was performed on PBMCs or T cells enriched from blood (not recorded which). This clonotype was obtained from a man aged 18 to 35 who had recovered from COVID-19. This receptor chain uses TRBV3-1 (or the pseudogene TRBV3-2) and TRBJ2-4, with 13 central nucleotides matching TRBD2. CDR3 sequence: CASSPGTSGVAKNIQYF. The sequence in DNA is TGTGCCAGCAGCCCTGGGACTAGCGGGGTAGCCAAAAACATTCAGTACTTC.